The 14 T cell receptor beta chains reported below all come from one sample, sequenced in a study of T cells in Graves' hyperthyroidism and ophthalmopathy. RNA transcripts yielded amplified TCR beta CDR3 regions. A first-round RT-PCR of the TCR CDR3 used the HTBI primer set. TCRdb reanalysed the multiplex PCR reads using MiXCR and keeps one entry per CDR3 protein. The sample consists of about 480,000 distinct CDR3 sequences, about an eighth of them appearing once. Material: blood. The receptor source for this set is a woman aged 18-29 years with Graves' hyperthyroidism.

This clonotype was seen ten or more times. The chain links TRBV6-1 to TRBJ2-7; TRBD2 is a possible D gene (7 bases). CDR3 length: 15 residues. The V end lost 5 bases, the J end lost 2 bases, and 16 bases lay between the germline ends. Germline CDR1 reads MNHNS; CDR2 reads SASEGT. CDR3 protein: CASSTSWGGPYEQYF. The CDR3 DNA sequence: TGTGCCAGCAGTACCTCGTGGGGGGGCCCCTACGAGCAGTACTTC.

A single count supports this clonotype. The chain links TRBV7-9 to TRBJ2-7; possibly TRBD2 for D (5 bases). This CDR3 comprises 11 residues. The germline V gene encodes CDR1 SEHNR and CDR2 FQNEAQ (reference sequence). Trimming took 10 bases from V and 4 from J, leaving 11 bases between them. The CDR3 DNA reads as TGTGCCATCGATAGAGGGTACGAGCAGTACTTC. Protein: CAIDRGYEQYF.

This clonotype was recorded many times. Written as DNA, the CDR3 is TGCGCCAGCAGCCCCCGGGGGTTGCAAGAGACCCAGTACTTC. Translating gives CASSPRGLQETQYF. The chain employs TRBV5-1 and TRBJ2-5, with TRBD2 as a possible D gene (6 bases). Germline V gives CDR1 SGHRS, CDR2 YFSETQ. This CDR3 region has 14 residues. With 4 bases removed from V and 2 bases from J, the gap between germline ends came to 12 bases.

This clonotype occurred a few times. The chain recombines TRBV12-5 with TRBJ2-3, with TRBD2 identical over 13 bases. The CDR3 length is 16 residues. The trim removed 1 base at V and 3 bases at J, leaving 1 base unmatched. Germline-derived CDR1 and CDR2 are LGHNT and FRNRAP. For the CDR3, the DNA is TGTGCTAGTGGTTTGGGGACTAGCGGGAGAACAGATACGCAGTATTTT. This codes for CASGLGTSGRTDTQYF.

Ten or more counts support this clonotype. The rearrangement links TRBV18 to TRBJ1-2; unclear D gene. Germline V lookup: CDR1 KGHSH, CDR2 LQKENI. CDR3 length equals 14 residues. Between the trimmed V and J ends, which lost 3 bases and 4 bases, there was a span of 12 bases. The DNA of the CDR3 is TGTGCCAGCTCACCTGACCAGAACCTCTATGGCTACACCTTC. This translates into CASSPDQNLYGYTF.

The V and J genes are TRBV12-3 or TRBV12-4 and TRBJ2-1, with 9 bases fitting TRBD2. CDR3 length equals 14 residues. With 7 bases clipped from V and 2 bases from J, the junction kept 3 bases outside the gene matches. The CDR3 DNA sequence: TGTGCCAGCATCGTAGCGGGAGCCTACAATGAGCAGTTCTTC. It yields the protein CASIVAGAYNEQFF.

With regard to this clonotype: A much more abundant neighbour one base away suggests this may be a read error. The chain carries TRBV27 and TRBJ2-4; no definite D call. In germline, CDR1 is MNHEY, CDR2 SMNVEV (reference sequence). V was cut by 6 bases and J by 0 bases, with 6 bases left in between. The length of the CDR3 is 13 residues. The CDR3 DNA is TGTGCCAGCAGCAAAGCAGCCAAAAACATTCAGTACTTC. Residues: CASSKAAKNIQYF.

The chain recombines TRBV30 with TRBJ2-1, with D uncertain. V was trimmed by 2 bases and J by 7 bases, leaving 6 bases between them. The CDR3 spans 11 residues. Germline V lookup: CDR1 GTSNPN, CDR2 SVGIG (reference sequence). CDR3 region: CAWSFENEQFF. The CDR3 nucleotides are TGTGCCTGGAGTTTTGAGAATGAGCAGTTCTTC.

This clonotype was seen ten or more times. This chain uses TRBV19 with TRBJ2-1; 9 positions match TRBD2. Germline-derived CDR1 and CDR2 are LNHDA and SQIVND (reference sequence). The CDR3 covers 15 residues. The junction had 2 bases not matched to a gene; V was cut back by 1 base and J by 4 bases. The CDR3 DNA sequence: TGTGCCAGTAGTATAGGAGCGGGAGGTTACAATGAGCAGTTCTTC. This gives the protein CASSIGAGGYNEQFF.

The chain carries TRBV7-8 and TRBJ1-4, with D possibly matching TRBD1 (6 bases). Germline V gives CDR1 SGHVS, CDR2 FQNEAQ. Trimming took off 2 bases at V and 8 bases at J, with 18 bases between the two ends. The CDR3 has 16 amino acids. Written as DNA, the CDR3 is TGTGCCAGCAGCTTACTCAGAGGGGGGTCTGCGGAAAAACTGTTTTTT. It yields the protein CASSLLRGGSAEKLFF.

This clonotype was counted many times. This chain connects TRBV5-1 to TRBJ2-1; maybe TRBD2 (6 bases). Germline CDR1 SGHRS, CDR2 YFSETQ. The CDR3 totals 15 residues. Trimming removed 0 bases from V and 6 bases from J, with 13 bases in between. CDR3 bases: TGCGCCAGCAGCTTGGAGGGTCTAGCGCGCAATGAGCAGTTCTTC. As protein: CASSLEGLARNEQFF.

The table lists this clonotype with a few counts. The chain combines TRBV19 with TRBJ2-2; unclear D gene. The CDR3 runs 14 residues. Trimming left V 5 bases short and J 6 bases short, with 13 bases between. Per the germline V gene, CDR1 is LNHDA and CDR2 is SQIVND (reference sequence). CDR3 in amino acids: CASSHLGPAGELFF. In DNA, the CDR3 is TGTGCCAGTAGTCACCTTGGGCCCGCCGGGGAGCTGTTTTTT.

Regarding this clonotype: This may come from a read error, since a much larger clone is one base off. The V call is TRBV20-1, the J call TRBJ2-7, with D perhaps matching TRBD2 (7 bases). The CDR3 covers 14 residues. Deletions cut 6 bases from V and 7 bases from J, with 22 bases between. Germline assignment: CDR1 DFQATT and CDR2 SNEGSKA (reference sequence). CDR3 sequence: CSAPGTAGDNEQYF. In nucleotides, the CDR3 is TGCAGTGCCCCCGGGACGGCGGGGGACAATGAGCAGTACTTC.

This clonotype was seen at least ten times. CDR3 sequence reads: CASSLQIPNEKLFF. The CDR3 bases are TGTGCCAGCAGTTTACAGATCCCGAATGAAAAACTGTTTTTT. The chain combines TRBV12-3 or TRBV12-4 with TRBJ1-4; D unclear. V dropped 2 bases and J dropped 5 bases, with 9 bases sitting between them. This CDR3 spans 14 amino acids.